These 22 T cell receptor beta chains share one sample of origin, sequenced in a study of tumor and adjacent non-tumor tissue in lung cancer. The template was RNA from unsorted bulk tissue. Three rounds of nested PCR, following a modified ARM-PCR protocol, produced the TCRbeta library. TCRdb re-called the multiplex PCR reads through MiXCR, storing one row per CDR3 protein. The table lists 65,000 to 90,000 distinct CDR3 sequences, nearly 70% of them singletons. Sequencing input: lung tumor tissue. The receptors derive from an older woman with non-small cell lung cancer.

A word on this clonotype: The junction differs from germline at one of its ends, possibly a read error. CDR3: CASSQSTGSTETFF. CDR3 nucleotides: TGTGCCAGCAGCCAGAGCACCGGAAGCACTGAAACTTTCTTT. V and J are TRBV4-2 and TRBJ1-1; D unclear. Germline CDR1 LGHNA, CDR2 YNFKEQ. This CDR3 is 14 amino acids long.

Regarding this clonotype: The junction differs from germline at one of its ends, possibly a read error. The gene calls are TRBV20-1 and TRBJ2-3, with TRBD2 identical over 9 bases. Germline CDR1 DFQATT, CDR2 SNEGSKA (reference sequence). CDR3 size: 17 residues. Here the CDR3 reads CSPLAGDGPWTTDTQYF. CDR3 bases: TGCAGTCCATTAGCGGGAGATGGTCCATGGACCACAGACACGCAGTATTTT.

As to this clonotype: A read error may produce the germline difference seen at one junction end. The chain joins TRBV28 to TRBJ2-7, with D perhaps matching TRBD1 or TRBD2 (6 bases each). The CDR3 is made up of 15 amino acids. The germline gives CDR1 MDHEN, CDR2 SYDVKM. Here the CDR3 reads CASFLGGGLSYKQYF. The CDR3 DNA sequence: TGTGCCAGTTTCTTAGGGGGAGGACTCTCCTACAAGCAGTACTTC. The full variable domain, rest sourced from reference TRBV28 and TRBJ2-7, is DVKVTQSSRYLVKRTGEKVFLECVQDMDHENMFWYRQDPGLGLRLIYFSYDVKMKEKGDIPEGYSVSREKKERFSLILESASTNQTSMYLCASFLGGGLSYKQYFGPGTRLTVT.

The chain links TRBV6-5 to TRBJ2-7; 7 positions agree with TRBD2. Germline V gene data show CDR1 as MNHEY and CDR2 as SVGAGI. The CDR3 has 16 amino acids. The V gene end was trimmed by 0 bases and the J gene end by 7 bases; junction bases not matched to a gene: 12. The CDR3 DNA reads TGTGCCAGCAGTTACTCCTGGGGCGGGAGTCCTCAGGAGCAGTACTTC. Translation gives CASSYSWGGSPQEQYF.

As to this clonotype: The junction shows a germline mismatch at one end, possibly a read error. The rearrangement joins TRBV5-5 to TRBJ2-7; 8 positions agree with TRBD1. This CDR3 spans 14 amino acids. CDR1 SGHKS and CDR2 YYEKEE come from the germline V gene (reference sequence). CDR3 loop: CASRLGQGAYEQCF. CDR3 bases: TGTGCCAGCAGGTTGGGTCAGGGGGCTTACGAGCAGTGCTTC.

The chain employs TRBV20-1 and TRBJ2-4; D assignment may be TRBD1 or TRBD2 (6 bases each). This CDR3 spans 17 amino acids. Per germline, CDR1 DFQATT and CDR2 SNEGSKA (reference sequence). Trimming stripped 3 bases from V and 2 bases from J, with 20 bases between. The CDR3 loop reads CSARRDLGGFTKNIQYF. CDR3 DNA sequence: TGCAGTGCTAGGAGGGACCTGGGGGGCTTTACCAAAAACATTCAGTACTTC.

Details on this clonotype: A read error may explain this, as a much larger clone is one base away. The chain couples TRBV7-9 to TRBJ2-7; tentatively, D is TRBD1 or TRBD2 (5 bases each). CDR1 SEHNR and CDR2 FQNEAQ come from the germline V gene (reference sequence). Trimming cost V 5 bases and J 5 bases, with 16 bases left between them. This CDR3 region has 14 residues. The CDR3, as DNA: TGTGCCAGCAGCAGCGGACATGGGGGAAACGAGCAGTACTTC. It codes for CASSSGHGGNEQYF.

A word on this clonotype: This may be a read error, as it is one base from a much larger clone. V is TRBV20-1 and J is TRBJ2-2; D is undetermined. CDR1 is DFQATT and CDR2 is SNEGSKA in the germline V gene (reference sequence). This CDR3 spans 12 amino acids. The CDR3 DNA follows: TGCAGTGTTAGAGATCCCACCGGGGAGCTGTTTTTT. Its translation: CSVRDPTGELFF.

Worth noting for this clonotype: At one of its ends the junction is not consistent with the germline gene, which may arise from a read error. The chain links TRBV28 to TRBJ1-1; 7 bases are shared with TRBD1. This CDR3 spans 15 amino acids. The V gene's germline CDR1 is MDHEN and CDR2 SYDVKM. CDR3 amino acids: CASSLFLTGYTEAFF. In DNA, the CDR3 is TGCGCCAGCAGTTTATTTCTGACAGGGTACACTGAAGCTTTCTTT.

In the case of this clonotype: Because it lacks the conserved phenylalanine or tryptophan at the end, this CDR3 is likely a read error. The DNA is left out, because the CDR3 cannot be placed on it with certainty; the CDR3 is given as TCRdb lists it. The chain links TRBV5-1 to TRBJ1-6; TRBD1, the table's D call, lacks a check against the DNA. The CDR3 totals 15 residues, both ends included. Germline loops: CDR1 SGHRS, CDR2 YFSETQ. This chain's CDR3 is CASSPGQGANSPFHY.

With respect to this clonotype: Relative to the germline gene, one junction end is altered; a read error may explain this. This chain links TRBV20-1 with TRBJ1-3; D perhaps matches TRBD1 (5 bases). The germline V gene encodes CDR1 DFQATT and CDR2 SNEGSKA (reference sequence). There are 15 residues in the CDR3. The CDR3 is CTAPGPPTTGNTIYF. DNA of the CDR3: TGCACTGCTCCGGGGCCCCCTACCACTGGAAACACCATATATTTT.

This clonotype was seen many times. The chain combines TRBV28 with TRBJ2-5, with D perhaps matching TRBD1 (5 bases). The CDR3 consists of 15 residues. Germline V gene sequence: CDR1 MDHEN, CDR2 SYDVKM. Trimming shortened V by 4 bases and J by 5 bases, and 17 bases separated the two germline ends. The CDR3 region has the DNA TGTGCCAGCAGTTCCCTGCAAGGGGCTGTGGAGACCCAGTACTTC. This codes for CASSSLQGAVETQYF.

Remarks on this clonotype: Given a much more abundant clone one base away, this may be a read error. In nucleotides, the CDR3 is TGCGCCAGCAGCTTGAGACAGGGAGACACTGAAGCTTTCTTT. As protein: CASSLRQGDTEAFF. V gene TRBV5-1 combines with J gene TRBJ1-1; TRBD1 agrees at 7 bases. The germline CDR1 and CDR2 sequences are SGHRS and YFSETQ. After removal of 1 base from V and 3 bases from J, the junction contained 3 bases not matched to a gene. This CDR3 has 14 amino acids.

This clonotype was seen a few times. Just one base apart from a much larger clone, this may be a read error. J is TRBJ2-3 and V is TRBV6-2 or TRBV6-3, with 7 bases aligning to TRBD2. Looked up from germline, CDR1 is MNHEY and CDR2 is SVGEGT. CDR3 length equals 14 residues. CDR3 loop: CVSSFQRDADTQYF. In DNA form, the CDR3 reads TGTGTCAGCAGTTTCCAGCGGGACGCAGATACGCAGTATTTT.

This chain joins TRBV23-1 and TRBJ2-1; D call uncertain. TRBV23-1 is placed among ORFs of uncertain function. The CDR3 is 17 residues long. Trimming left V 2 bases short and J 6 bases short, with 20 bases between. This chain's CDR3 is CASSQPRTDWRPNEQFF. As DNA, the CDR3 is TGCGCCAGCAGTCAACCCCGGACGGATTGGAGACCCAATGAGCAGTTCTTC.

This clonotype is medium-sized by share. The gene calls are TRBV29-1 and TRBJ1-2; D gene unclear. This CDR3 contains 17 residues. Germline CDR1 is SQVTM and CDR2 is ANQGSEA. The CDR3 sequence: CSGILGSVGGPQGGYTF. Written as DNA, the CDR3 is TGCTCCGGTATCCTAGGTTCGGTTGGCGGACCACAAGGAGGCTACACCTTC.

The chain couples TRBV11-2 to TRBJ2-5; 10 nucleotides align to TRBD1. The length of the CDR3 is 16 residues. The germline gives CDR1 SGHAT, CDR2 FQNNGV. Losses at the gene ends were 6 bases for V and 2 bases for J; bases not matched to a gene: 9. CDR3 coding DNA: TGTGCCAGCAGATGGGGACAGGGGACTCTACAAGAGACCCAGTACTTC. Protein: CASRWGQGTLQETQYF.

The V gene is TRBV11-1, the J gene TRBJ1-2; no reliable D call. The CDR3 totals 14 residues. The germline V and J ends were trimmed by 7 bases and 6 bases, with 18 bases remaining between them. Germline V gene lookup returns CDR1 SGHAT and CDR2 FQDESV (reference sequence). The CDR3 spells CASIPGIANHGYTF. DNA for the CDR3: TGTGCCAGCATCCCCGGGATAGCGAACCATGGCTACACCTTC.

Note on this clonotype: The CDR3 end shows no conserved phenylalanine or tryptophan, and so a read error is likely. The V call is TRBV5-1, the J call TRBJ2-2; TRBD1 might be the D (5 bases). Germline V gene lookup returns CDR1 SGHRS and CDR2 YFSETQ. The CDR3 has 18 amino acids. Trimming took off 0 bases at V and 7 bases at J, with 22 bases between the two ends. In nucleotides, the CDR3 is TGCGCCAGCAGCTTGGATACCCCAGGGAAAAGTCTCGGCGGGGAGCTGTTTATT. This codes for CASSLDTPGKSLGGELFI.

The rearrangement joins TRBV4-1 to TRBJ2-1, with TRBD2 identical over 10 bases. The ends lost 4 bases at V and 11 bases at J; junction bases unmatched: 14. CDR3 length: 16 residues. From germline, CDR1 is MGHRA and CDR2 YSYEKL. The CDR3 region is CASSRHSSGSYIKQFF. CDR3 DNA: TGCGCCAGCAGCCGTCATTCTAGCGGGAGTTACATTAAGCAGTTCTTC.

As for this clonotype: At one of its ends the junction is not consistent with the germline gene, which may arise from a read error. The chain combines TRBV6-5 with TRBJ2-6, with D perhaps matching TRBD1 or TRBD2 (5 bases each). The CDR3 sequence is 16 residues long. Germline-derived CDR1 and CDR2 are MNHEY and SVGAGI. The CDR3: CASSYTMDSGANVLTF. CDR3 bases: TGTGCCAGTAGTTACACGATGGACTCTGGGGCCAACGTCCTGACATTC.

Worth noting for this clonotype: At one of its ends the junction is not consistent with the germline gene, which may arise from a read error. The chain joins TRBV30 to TRBJ1-2; D is uncertain. Germline CDR1 and CDR2: GTSNPN and SVGIG (reference sequence). The length of the CDR3 is 13 residues. For the CDR3, the DNA is TGTACCTGGAGTGAGAACCCCATCCAAGGCTACACCTTC. Translation: CTWSENPIQGYTF.